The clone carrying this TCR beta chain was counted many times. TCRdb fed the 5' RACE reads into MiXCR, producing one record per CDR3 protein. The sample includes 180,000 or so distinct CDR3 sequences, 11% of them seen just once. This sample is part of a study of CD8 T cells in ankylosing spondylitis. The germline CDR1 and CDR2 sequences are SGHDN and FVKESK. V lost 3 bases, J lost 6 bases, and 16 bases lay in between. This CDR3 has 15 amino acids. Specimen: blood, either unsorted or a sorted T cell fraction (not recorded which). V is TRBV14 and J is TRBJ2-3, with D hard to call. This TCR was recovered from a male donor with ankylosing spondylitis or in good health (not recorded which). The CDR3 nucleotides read TGTGCCAGCAGCCATCTCACTCGCTCACTTGATACGCAGTATTTT. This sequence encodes CASSHLTRSLDTQYF.